Listed below are T cell receptor beta chains from one sample, sequenced in a study of T cell repertoires in cytomegalovirus infection. MiXCR, applied by TCRdb to the reads, yields one record per CDR3 protein. Among roughly 720,000 distinct CDR3 sequences listed, less than 40% were seen once. The sequenced sample consisted of PBMCs. Receptors were obtained from a human donor in good health (CMV status not recorded). Some clones in this sample may be carry-over from other donors' samples. The CDR3 runs from the conserved cysteine through the conserved F or W. The order of the fields is clone size, D gene, V gene, J gene, CDR3 DNA, CDR3 protein. The D gene is left open where the match is weak. Not every row has a clone size; where given, it reads once, few, many or a size class.

>.|.|TRBV7-9|TRBJ2-1
TGTGCCAGCAGTTCCGGACAGCTCCTAACCAATGAGCAGTTCTTC
CASSSGQLLTNEQFF
>many|.|TRBV25-1|TRBJ2-7
TGTGCCAGCAGTGGAGCGGCGGTACACGAGCAGTACTTC
CASSGAAVHEQYF
>few|.|TRBV6-1|TRBJ1-1
TGTGCCGCGCTAGGGTGGGAAGTGAACACTGAAGCTTTCTTT
CAALGWEVNTEAFF
>.|.|TRBV20-1|TRBJ2-1
TGCAGTGCTAGGCCGGGAGTCATTGAGCAGTTCTTC
CSARPGVIEQFF
>.|.|TRBV7-6|TRBJ1-4
TGTGCCAGCAGCTACGGGGAGGTTGAAAAACTGTTTTTT
CASSYGEVEKLFF
>few|.|TRBV28|TRBJ1-6
TGTGCCAGCAAAAGGGAGGTTAGCTCCTATAATTCACCCCTCCACTTT
CASKREVSSYNSPLHF
>.|TRBD1|TRBV25-1|TRBJ2-1
TGTGCCAGCAGTGGCGACAGGGACTCCTACAATGAGCAGTTCTTC
CASSGDRDSYNEQFF
>.|TRBD1|TRBV29-1|TRBJ2-7
TGCAGCGCCGCAGGGGGCCCTTCCTACGAGCAGTACTTC
CSAAGGPSYEQYF
>few|TRBD2|TRBV7-6|TRBJ2-1
TGTGCCAGCAGCTTGGCCCCTAGCGGGAAATCCACCTACAATGAGCAGTTCTTC
CASSLAPSGKSTYNEQFF
>.|.|TRBV11-2|TRBJ1-1
TGTGCCAGCAGCTTAGGACGAGGGGGGCACACTGAAGCTTTCTTT
CASSLGRGGHTEAFF
>.|.|TRBV20-1|TRBJ1-6
TGCAGTGCTAGACCCTTGGACAGCAAAAATTCACCCCTCCACTTT
CSARPLDSKNSPLHF
>few|.|TRBV7-6|TRBJ2-3
TGTGCCAGCAGCTTAGTGGGCAGGGCAGATACGCAGTATTTT
CASSLVGRADTQYF
>.|.|TRBV6-2/TRBV6-3|TRBJ2-5
TGTGCCAGCAGGCGGGGTGCCGGAGAGACCCAGTACTTC
CASRRGAGETQYF
>.|TRBD2|TRBV9|TRBJ2-5
TGTGCCAGCAGCGTGGCGGGGGATTCGAGGGAGACCCAGTACTTC
CASSVAGDSRETQYF
>.|.|TRBV9|TRBJ2-3
TGTGCCAGCAGCACACCCCAGTTGGGCCTAGATACGCAGTATTTT
CASSTPQLGLDTQYF
>.|.|TRBV7-2|TRBJ2-7
TGTGCCAGCAGCTTTATTGGGGTTGTGGGCTACGAGCAGTACTTC
CASSFIGVVGYEQYF
>.|.|TRBV5-6|TRBJ1-1
TGTGCCAGCAGCTCGACGAGGGGGACGTTGAGGACTGAAGCTTTCTTT
CASSSTRGTLRTEAFF
>.|TRBD2|TRBV27|TRBJ2-5
TGTGCCAGCAGTTTCAATGTAGCGGGGGGCCCTCAAGAGACCCAGTACTTC
CASSFNVAGGPQETQYF
>few|TRBD2|TRBV4-1|TRBJ2-1
TGCGCCAGCAGCCAAGCGGGGGGTTACAATGAGCAGTTCTTC
CASSQAGGYNEQFF
>.|TRBD2|TRBV7-9|TRBJ2-3
TGTGCCAGCAGCCACGGGGGGAGCACAGATACGCAGTATTTT
CASSHGGSTDTQYF
>.|.|TRBV28|TRBJ1-2
TGTGCCAGCAGGAAACTCCGGCAGGCAGGGAACTATGGCTACACCTTC
CASRKLRQAGNYGYTF
>.|.|TRBV3-1|TRBJ2-7
TGTGCCAGCAGCCAAGATAGCGACTACGAGAAGTACTTC
CASSQDSDYEKYF
>few|.|TRBV7-8|TRBJ1-1
TGTGCCAGCAGCTTAGATAGACGGATGAACACTGAAGCTTTCTTT
CASSLDRRMNTEAFF
>few|.|TRBV2|TRBJ1-6
TGTGCCAGCAGTGATCGCAGGGCGGATTCACCCCTCCACTTT
CASSDRRADSPLHF
>.|.|TRBV10-3|TRBJ2-1
TGTGCCATCAGTGAGTCGATGAGGTATGAGCAGTTCTTC
CAISESMRYEQFF
>.|.|TRBV11-2|TRBJ2-3
TGTGCCAGCAGCCGGGACCTCACAGATACGCAGTATTTT
CASSRDLTDTQYF
>few|.|TRBV6-8|TRBJ2-5
TGTGCCAGCAGTTACTCGAGGGTCGACGAGACCCAGTACTTC
CASSYSRVDETQYF
>many|TRBD2|TRBV7-2|TRBJ2-2
TGTGCCAGCAGCCTCCCTAGCGGGAGGGGAACCGGGGAGCTGTTTTTT
CASSLPSGRGTGELFF
>.|.|TRBV4-1|TRBJ2-3
TGCGCCAGCAGCCAAGACGGACCCACAGATACGCAGTATTTT
CASSQDGPTDTQYF
>once|.|TRBV7-8|TRBJ2-5
TGTGCCAGCAGCCCACTACGGGACATAAGGGCCCACGAGACCCAGTACTTC
CASSPLRDIRAHETQYF
>.|.|TRBV7-9|TRBJ2-1
TGTGCCAGCAGCCTAGGGACGCCGGGTTTCTTC
CASSLGTPGFF
>.|TRBD1|TRBV24-1|TRBJ1-1
TGTGCCACCAGTGATTCAGGGGGAGCAGGTGAAGCTTTCTTT
CATSDSGGAGEAFF
>.|TRBD2|TRBV20-1|TRBJ2-7
TGCAGTGCTAGGGGATATCCGGGACTAGCGGGAGGCCTTGAGGGGGACGAGCAGTACTTC
CSARGYPGLAGGLEGDEQYF
>.|.|TRBV2|TRBJ1-5
TGTGCCAGCAGTGAAGCGAGGACAGCTTTAAATCAGCCCCAGCATTTT
CASSEARTALNQPQHF
>.|.|TRBV11-2|TRBJ2-5
TGTGCCAGCAGCTTAAAAAGCACCCAGGGGGGTGAGACCCAGTACTTC
CASSLKSTQGGETQYF
>few|.|TRBV10-3|TRBJ2-5
TGTGCCATCAGTGTCCAACAGCAAGAGACCCAGTACTTC
CAISVQQQETQYF
>.|.|TRBV7-9|TRBJ1-2
TGTGCCGGCATGGGGGGCCTATCAGCTAACTATGGCTACACCTTC
CAGMGGLSANYGYTF
>.|.|TRBV20-1|TRBJ1-1
TGCAGTGCTCCTCAACGAGGGGCTACTGAAGCTTTCTTT
CSAPQRGATEAFF
>.|.|TRBV2|TRBJ1-5
TGTACAACTCCGAGCCACCAGGATAGCAATCAGCCCCAGCATTTT
CTTPSHQDSNQPQHF
>.|.|TRBV18|TRBJ2-2
TGTGCCAGCTCACCACCGCGGCAGTGGGCGAGGACCGTGGAGATGTTTTTT
CASSPPRQWARTVEMFF
>few|.|TRBV7-3|TRBJ2-1
TGTGCCAGCAGCTTAAGTGAGGCCAACAATGAGCAGTTCTTC
CASSLSEANNEQFF
>.|.|TRBV25-1|TRBJ1-2
TGTGCCAGCAGTGAAGCCCCGACTGGCCCGAACTATGGCTACACCTTC
CASSEAPTGPNYGYTF
>few|.|TRBV6-6|TRBJ1-4
TGTGCCAGCAGCCGGTCGGGTGTGGATGAAAAACTGTTTTTT
CASSRSGVDEKLFF
>.|.|TRBV7-6|TRBJ2-6
TGTGCCAGCAGCTTAACCATACAGGATCCCTCCGCTGGGGCCAACGTCCTGACTTTC
CASSLTIQDPSAGANVLTF
>few|TRBD1|TRBV25-1|TRBJ2-7
TGTGCCAGCAGTGAATATGTTGACAGGGGGCTTGACTACGAGCAGTACTTC
CASSEYVDRGLDYEQYF
>.|TRBD1|TRBV28|TRBJ1-1
TGTGACAGCAGTTTTGGGTCAGGACAGGACACTGAAGCTTTCTTT
CDSSFGSGQDTEAFF
>few|.|TRBV6-5|TRBJ2-7
TGTGCCAGCAGTTACTCGGGCAGGGCCCACCAGTACTTC
CASSYSGRAHQYF
>few|.|TRBV27|TRBJ1-2
TGTGCCAGCAGTTTGAGGGGGGCAGGGGCCCTTGGTAACTATGGCTACACCTTC
CASSLRGAGALGNYGYTF
>few|.|TRBV10-3|TRBJ1-5
TGTGCCATCAGTGGACAGTTAAATCAGCCCCAGCATTTT
CAISGQLNQPQHF
>.|.|TRBV19|TRBJ1-4
TGTGCCAGTAGTCCCATCCGGGTTGCAGCAACTAATGAAAAACTGTTTTTT
CASSPIRVAATNEKLFF
>few|TRBD1|TRBV19|TRBJ2-7
TGTGCCAGTAGTATCCCAGGGGGTTACGAGCAGTACTTC
CASSIPGGYEQYF
>.|.|TRBV19|TRBJ2-1
TGTGCCAGTAGTATACTCCCGGGCAATGAGCAGTTCTTC
CASSILPGNEQFF
>few|.|TRBV11-2|TRBJ1-1
TGTGCCAGCAGCTGGGGGTGGGGCGGGAACACTGAAGCTTTCTTT
CASSWGWGGNTEAFF
>few|TRBD1|TRBV12-3/TRBV12-4|TRBJ1-4
TGTGCCAGCACCCGGTCGACAGGGAATAATGAAAAACTGTTTTTT
CASTRSTGNNEKLFF
>few|TRBD2|TRBV4-2|TRBJ2-7
TGTGCCAGCAGCCAAAACGCGGGGACTAGCGGGCGTGAGCAGTACTTC
CASSQNAGTSGREQYF
>many|TRBD1|TRBV7-2|TRBJ2-5
TGTGCCAGCAGCTTAAGGGGACAGGGGCACGGAGAGACCCAGTACTTC
CASSLRGQGHGETQYF
>.|.|TRBV6-1|TRBJ2-4
TGTGCCAGCACTTGGGGTGCTAGAAACATTCAGTACTTC
CASTWGARNIQYF
>few|.|TRBV27|TRBJ2-2
TGTGCCAGCAACCTACAGGGGAACACCGGGGAGCTGTTTTTT
CASNLQGNTGELFF
>.|TRBD2|TRBV20-1|TRBJ2-5
TGCAGTGCTAGAGGAGGGCGGGAGAGCCAAGAGACCCAGTACTTC
CSARGGRESQETQYF